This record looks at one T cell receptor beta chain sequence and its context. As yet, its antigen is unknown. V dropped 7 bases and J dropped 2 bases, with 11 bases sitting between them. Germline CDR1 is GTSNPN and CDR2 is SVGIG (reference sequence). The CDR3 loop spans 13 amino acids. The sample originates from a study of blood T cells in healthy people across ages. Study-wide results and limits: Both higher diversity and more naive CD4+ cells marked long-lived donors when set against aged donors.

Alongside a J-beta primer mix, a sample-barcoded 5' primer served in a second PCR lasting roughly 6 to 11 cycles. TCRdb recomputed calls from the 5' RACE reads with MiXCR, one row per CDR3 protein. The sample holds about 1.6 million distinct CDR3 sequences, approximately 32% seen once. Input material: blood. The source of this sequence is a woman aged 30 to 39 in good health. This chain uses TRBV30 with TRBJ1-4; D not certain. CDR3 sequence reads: CALDRGTNEKLFF. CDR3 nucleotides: TGTGCCTTGGACCGGGGTACTAATGAAAAACTGTTTTTT.